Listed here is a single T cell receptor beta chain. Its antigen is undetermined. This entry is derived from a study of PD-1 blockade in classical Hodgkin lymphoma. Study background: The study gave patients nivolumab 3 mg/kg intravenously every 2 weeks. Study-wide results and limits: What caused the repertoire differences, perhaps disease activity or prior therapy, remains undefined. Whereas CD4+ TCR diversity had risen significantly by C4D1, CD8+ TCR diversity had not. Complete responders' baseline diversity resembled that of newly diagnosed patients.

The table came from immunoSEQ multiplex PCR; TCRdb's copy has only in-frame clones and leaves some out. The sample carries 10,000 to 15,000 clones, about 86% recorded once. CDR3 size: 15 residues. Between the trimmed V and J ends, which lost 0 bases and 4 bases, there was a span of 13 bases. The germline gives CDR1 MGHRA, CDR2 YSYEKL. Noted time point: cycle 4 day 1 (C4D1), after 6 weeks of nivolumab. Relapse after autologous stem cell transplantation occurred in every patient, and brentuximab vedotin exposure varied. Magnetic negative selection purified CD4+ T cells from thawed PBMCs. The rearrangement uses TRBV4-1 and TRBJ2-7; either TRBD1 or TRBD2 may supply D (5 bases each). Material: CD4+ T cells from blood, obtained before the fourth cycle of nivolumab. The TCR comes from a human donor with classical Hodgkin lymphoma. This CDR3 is CASSQEGVWGYEQYF. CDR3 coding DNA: TGCGCCAGCAGCCAAGAGGGGGTCTGGGGGTACGAGCAGTACTTC.